This T cell receptor beta chain was documented in a study of T cell responses to AZD1222 COVID-19 vaccine. Study conclusions and caveats: White British ancestry dominated among donors, who included more females, and clonal diversity was possibly underestimated. The span of vaccine-associated CD4 TCRs extended across spike, with dominance at 160-218 and 743-854. The repertoires were collected only after the peak T cell response.

The junction had 9 bases not matched to a gene; V was cut back by 2 bases and J by 5 bases. Germline V gives CDR1 KGHSH, CDR2 LQKENI. The CDR3 is 16 residues long. A note on this clone: The antigen is undetermined.

Sequencing was performed with immunoSEQ multiplex PCR; in TCRdb, only in-frame clones are kept and a portion is missing. Among some 150,000 clones listed, over 70% were seen once. Pooled together were second doses at about 4 or about 12 weeks. The gene calls are TRBV18 and TRBJ2-7; 10 bases match TRBD2. The material sequenced was peripheral blood, taken 28 days after the second AZD1222 dose. The clonotype originates from an adult who received the AZD1222 COVID-19 vaccine. The CDR3 spells CASSPTIAGGNHEQYF. The DNA for the CDR3 is TGTGCCAGCTCACCAACCATAGCGGGAGGTAACCACGAGCAGTACTTC.